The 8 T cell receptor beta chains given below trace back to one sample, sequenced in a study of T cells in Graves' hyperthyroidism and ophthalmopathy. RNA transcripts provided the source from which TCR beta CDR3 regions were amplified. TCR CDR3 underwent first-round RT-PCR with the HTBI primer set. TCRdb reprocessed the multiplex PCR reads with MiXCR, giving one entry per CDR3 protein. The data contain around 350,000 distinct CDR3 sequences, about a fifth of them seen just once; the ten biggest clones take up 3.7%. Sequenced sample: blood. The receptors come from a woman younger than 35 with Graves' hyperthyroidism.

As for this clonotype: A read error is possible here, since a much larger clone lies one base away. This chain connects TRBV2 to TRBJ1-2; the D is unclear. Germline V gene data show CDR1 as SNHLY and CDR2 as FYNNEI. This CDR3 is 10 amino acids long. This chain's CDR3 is CVSGGNGYTF. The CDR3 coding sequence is TGTGTCAGCGGAGGAAATGGCTACACCTTC. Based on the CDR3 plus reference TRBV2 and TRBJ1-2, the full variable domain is EPEVTQTPSHQVTQMGQEVILRCVPISNHLYFYWYRQILGQKVEFLVSFYNNEISEKSEIFDDQFSVERPDGSNFTLKIRSTKLEDSAMYFCVSGGNGYTFGSGTRLTVV.

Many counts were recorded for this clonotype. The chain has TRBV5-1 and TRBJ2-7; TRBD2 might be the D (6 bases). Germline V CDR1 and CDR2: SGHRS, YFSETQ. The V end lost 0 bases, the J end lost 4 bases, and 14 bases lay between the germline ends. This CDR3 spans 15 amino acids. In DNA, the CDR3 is TGCGCCAGCAGCTTGGCCGACGCGGGAACATACGAGCAGTACTTC. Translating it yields CASSLADAGTYEQYF.

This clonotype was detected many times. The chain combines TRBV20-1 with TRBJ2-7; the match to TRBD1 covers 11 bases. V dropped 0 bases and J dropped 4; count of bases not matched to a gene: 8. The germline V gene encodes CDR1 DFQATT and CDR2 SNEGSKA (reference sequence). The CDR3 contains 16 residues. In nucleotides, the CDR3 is TGCAGTGCTAGAGATATCTCCGGGACAGGGGGGTACGAGCAGTACTTC. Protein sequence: CSARDISGTGGYEQYF.

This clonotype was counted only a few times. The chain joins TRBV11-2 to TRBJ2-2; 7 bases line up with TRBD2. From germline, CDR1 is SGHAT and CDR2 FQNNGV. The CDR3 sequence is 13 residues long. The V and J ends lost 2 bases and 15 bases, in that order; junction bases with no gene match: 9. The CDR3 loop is CASSLSGVSAVFF. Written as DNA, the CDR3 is TGTGCCAGCAGCTTAAGCGGGGTCTCCGCGGTGTTTTTT.

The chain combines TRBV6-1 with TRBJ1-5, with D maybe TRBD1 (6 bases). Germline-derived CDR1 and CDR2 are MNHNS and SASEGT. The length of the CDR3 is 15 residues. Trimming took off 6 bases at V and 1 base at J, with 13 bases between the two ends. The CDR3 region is CASRPWGTSNQPQHF. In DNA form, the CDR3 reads TGTGCCAGCAGACCGTGGGGGACAAGCAATCAGCCCCAGCATTTT.

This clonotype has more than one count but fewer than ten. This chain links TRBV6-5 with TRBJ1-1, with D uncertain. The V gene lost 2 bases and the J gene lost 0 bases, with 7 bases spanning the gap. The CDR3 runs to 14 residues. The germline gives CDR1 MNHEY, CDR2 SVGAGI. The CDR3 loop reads CASSYDGLNTEAFF. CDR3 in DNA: TGTGCCAGCAGTTACGACGGACTGAACACTGAAGCTTTCTTT.

CDR3 loop: CASSDRLRQGPSSYEQYF. The CDR3, as DNA: TGTGCCAGCAGTGACCGTTTGAGGCAGGGACCCTCATCCTACGAGCAGTACTTC. The rearrangement joins TRBV28 to TRBJ2-7, with D possibly being TRBD1 or TRBD2 (5 bases each). The CDR3 is 18 amino acids. Trimming stripped 5 bases from V and 1 base from J, with 24 bases between. Germline lookup yields CDR1 MDHEN and CDR2 SYDVKM. Together with reference TRBV28 and TRBJ2-7, the CDR3 gives the full variable domain: DVKVTQSSRYLVKRTGEKVFLECVQDMDHENMFWYRQDPGLGLRLIYFSYDVKMKEKGDIPEGYSVSREKKERFSLILESASTNQTSMYLCASSDRLRQGPSSYEQYFGPGTRLTVT.

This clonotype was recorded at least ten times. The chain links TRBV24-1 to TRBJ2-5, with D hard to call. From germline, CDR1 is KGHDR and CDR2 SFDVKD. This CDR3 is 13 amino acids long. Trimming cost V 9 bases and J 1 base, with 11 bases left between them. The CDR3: CATAGMGQETQYF. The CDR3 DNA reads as TGTGCCACCGCCGGTATGGGCCAAGAGACCCAGTACTTC.